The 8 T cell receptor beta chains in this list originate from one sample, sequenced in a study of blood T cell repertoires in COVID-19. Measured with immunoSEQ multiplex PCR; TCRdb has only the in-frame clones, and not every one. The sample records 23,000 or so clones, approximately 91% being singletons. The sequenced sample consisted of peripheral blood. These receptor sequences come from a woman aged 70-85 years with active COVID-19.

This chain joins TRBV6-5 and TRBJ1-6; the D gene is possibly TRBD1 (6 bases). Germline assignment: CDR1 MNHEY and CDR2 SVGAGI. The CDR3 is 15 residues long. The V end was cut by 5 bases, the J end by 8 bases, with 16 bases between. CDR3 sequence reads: CASSRPRGADSPLHF. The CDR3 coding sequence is TGTGCCAGCAGTCGCCCCCGGGGGGCTGATTCACCCCTCCACTTT.

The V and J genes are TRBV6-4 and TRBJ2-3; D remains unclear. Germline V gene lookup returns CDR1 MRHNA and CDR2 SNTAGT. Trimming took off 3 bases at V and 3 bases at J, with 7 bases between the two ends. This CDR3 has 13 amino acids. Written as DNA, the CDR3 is TGTGCCAGCAGTGATGAGTCTACAGATACGCAGTATTTT. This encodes CASSDESTDTQYF.

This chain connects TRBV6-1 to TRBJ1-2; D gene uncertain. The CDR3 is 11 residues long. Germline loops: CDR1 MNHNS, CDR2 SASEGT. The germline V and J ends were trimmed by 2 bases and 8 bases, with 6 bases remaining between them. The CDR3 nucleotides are TGTGCCAGCAGTGAAAACAGCGGCTACACCTTC. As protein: CASSENSGYTF.

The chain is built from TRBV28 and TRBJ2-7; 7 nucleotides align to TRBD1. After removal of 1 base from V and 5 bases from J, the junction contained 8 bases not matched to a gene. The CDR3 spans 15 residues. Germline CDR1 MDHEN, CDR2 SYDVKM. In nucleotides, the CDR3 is TGTGCCAGCAGTTTATACGGTACAGGGGAACACGAGCAGTACTTC. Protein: CASSLYGTGEHEQYF.

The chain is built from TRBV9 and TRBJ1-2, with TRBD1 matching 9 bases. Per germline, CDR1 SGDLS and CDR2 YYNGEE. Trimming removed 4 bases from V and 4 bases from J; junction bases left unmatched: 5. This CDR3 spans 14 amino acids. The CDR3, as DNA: TGTGCCAGCAGCTCTCGGACAGGGGCCTATGGCTACACCTTC. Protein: CASSSRTGAYGYTF.

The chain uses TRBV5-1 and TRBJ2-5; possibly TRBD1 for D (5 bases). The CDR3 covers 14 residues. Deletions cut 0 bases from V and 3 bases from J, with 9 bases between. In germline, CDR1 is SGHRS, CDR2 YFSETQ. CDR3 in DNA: TGCGCCAGCAGCTTGGAAGGGGCGGAAGAGACCCAGTACTTC. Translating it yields CASSLEGAEETQYF.

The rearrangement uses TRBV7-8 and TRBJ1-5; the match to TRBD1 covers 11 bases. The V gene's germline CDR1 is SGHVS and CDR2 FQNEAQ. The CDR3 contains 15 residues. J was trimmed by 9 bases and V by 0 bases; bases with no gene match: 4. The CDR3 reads CASSLADRGQWPQHF. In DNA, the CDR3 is TGTGCCAGCAGCTTAGCGGACAGGGGGCAGTGGCCCCAGCATTTT. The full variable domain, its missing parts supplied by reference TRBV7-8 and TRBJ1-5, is GAGVSQSPRYKVAKRGQDVALRCDPISGHVSLFWYQQALGQGPEFLTYFQNEAQLDKSGLPSDRFFAERPEGSVSTLKIQRTQQEDSAVYLCASSLADRGQWPQHFGDGTRLSIL.

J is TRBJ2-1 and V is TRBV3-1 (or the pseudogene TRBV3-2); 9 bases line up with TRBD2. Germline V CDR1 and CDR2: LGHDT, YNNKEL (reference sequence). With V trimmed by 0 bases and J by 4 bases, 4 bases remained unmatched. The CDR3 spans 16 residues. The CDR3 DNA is TGTGCCAGCAGCCAAGATAGCGGGGGACCATACAATGAGCAGTTCTTC. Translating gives CASSQDSGGPYNEQFF.